A single TCR beta chain is shown here with its context. This record comes from a study of blood T cell repertoires in COVID-19. Study context: COVID-19 samples collected from the United States, Italy and Spain covered acute and convalescent phases. In each case, the material was cDNA or gDNA derived from T cells, B-cell-depleted T cells, or PBMCs.

Source study methods: Counts of nucleated cells, estimated from reference gene primer amplification, were obtained. Clones were sequenced by immunoSEQ multiplex PCR, and TCRdb holds only the in-frame ones, with some missing. That table supplies the V and J calls and clone size; D and trimming were determined from the DNA. The sample has approximately 120,000 clones, around 90% seen once. The CDR3 sequence is 14 residues long. V was clipped by 5 bases and J by 6 bases, with 17 bases between them. Germline CDR1 reads PRHDT; CDR2 reads FYEKMQ (reference sequence). The rearrangement joins TRBV13 to TRBJ2-7; D is perhaps TRBD2 (5 bases). The clonotype comes from a human donor in a cohort sampled during active COVID-19. Sequencing input: peripheral blood. CDR3 residues: CASSPRRGFVEQYF. The CDR3 nucleotides read TGTGCCAGCAGCCCCCGACGGGGATTCGTCGAGCAGTACTTC. Looking up the rest from reference TRBV13 and TRBJ2-7 gives the full variable domain: AAGVIQSPRHLIKEKRETATLKCYPIPRHDTVYWYQQGPGQDPQFLISFYEKMQSDKGSIPDRFSAQQFSDYHSELNMSSLELGDSALYFCASSPRRGFVEQYFGPGTRLTVT.